This TCR beta chain was recovered during a study of T cells in women clearing cervical HPV infection. For the study at large: Case blood was drawn when the lesion was first found; control blood after infection became undetectable. HLA type stays a possible confounder, typing being limited. Whole-study findings and limits: TRBV6-7 abundance was lower in cases than controls (around 0.11% versus 0.16%).

V shed 3 bases, J shed 1 base, and the junction held 7 bases outside the gene matches. There are 16 residues in the CDR3. CDR1 and CDR2 from the germline V gene are SGHRS and YFSETQ. Profiling relied on immunoSEQ multiplex PCR, and the TCRdb table lists in-frame clones only, not all of them. The sample features about 23,000 clones, with less than 30% in its top ten. Notes on this clone: Its target is not known. The read terminates 3 residues ahead of where the CDR3 ends, so the germline J gene completes it.

This chain connects TRBV5-1 to TRBJ2-7, with 10 bases fitting TRBD2. This receptor was identified in a woman aged 18 to 69 with a cervical HPV16 infection that either progressed to CIN3+ or cleared (not recorded which). Material for sequencing was blood buffy coat. CDR3 protein: CASSSPLAGASYEQYF. Partial CDR3 DNA: TGCGCCAGCAGCTCCCCTCTAGCGGGGGCTTCCTACGAG.